A single sample gave rise to the 17 T cell receptor beta chains below, sequenced in a study of T cell responses to AZD1222 COVID-19 vaccine. This table comes from immunoSEQ multiplex PCR, and its TCRdb copy is limited to in-frame clones, with some not included. This table has some 120,000 clones, 80% to 90% appearing once. The material sequenced was peripheral blood, taken 28 days after the second AZD1222 dose. These receptors came from an adult who received the AZD1222 COVID-19 vaccine.

The chain recombines TRBV5-4 with TRBJ2-5; possibly TRBD1 for D (6 bases). The length of the CDR3 is 17 residues. Germline loops: CDR1 SGHNT, CDR2 YYREEE (reference sequence). V was clipped by 0 bases and J by 7 bases, with 22 bases between them. CDR3 nucleotide sequence: TGTGCCAGCAGCTTGGGGAGAGTGGAGAGGCTAGGGGGGACCCAGTACTTC. Translating gives CASSLGRVERLGGTQYF.

The chain links TRBV6-5 to TRBJ1-1; perhaps TRBD1 as D (5 bases). The CDR3 is 15 residues long. V was pared by 2 bases and J by 4 bases, with 14 bases between. Germline values: CDR1 MNHEY, CDR2 SVGAGI. The CDR3 is CASSYGDRTATEAFF. The DNA of the CDR3 is TGTGCCAGCAGTTACGGGGACCGGACGGCCACTGAAGCTTTCTTT.

Only one count was recorded for this clone. Other DNA sequences within the sample encode an identical CDR3. The rearrangement joins TRBV2 to TRBJ2-5, with 7 bases lining up with TRBD1. The CDR3 runs to 14 residues. Germline loops: CDR1 SNHLY, CDR2 FYNNEI. V trimming: 2 bases; J trimming: 5 bases; junction bases outside the gene matches: 5. CDR3 coding DNA: TGTGCCAGCAGTGAACAGGGGGTTGGGGAGACCCAGTACTTC. Amino acid sequence: CASSEQGVGETQYF.

The rearrangement joins TRBV12-3 or TRBV12-4 to TRBJ1-1; 8 bases fit TRBD1. The V and J ends lost 6 bases and 6 bases, in that order; junction bases with no gene match: 6. This CDR3 is 13 amino acids long. CDR3 bases: TGTGCCAGCAGGATGGACAGGGCAGCTGAAGCTTTCTTT. Its protein is CASRMDRAAEAFF.

The chain uses TRBV19 and TRBJ2-4; 7 bases match TRBD1. The CDR3 contains 16 residues. Trimming cost V 5 bases and J 0 bases; bases outside gene matches: 7. CDR1 LNHDA and CDR2 SQIVND come from the germline V gene (reference sequence). As DNA, the CDR3 is TGTGCCAGTAGTTCCGGGACAGCACTAGCCAAAAACATTCAGTACTTC. Translating gives CASSSGTALAKNIQYF.

The J gene is TRBJ2-7, the V gene TRBV7-2; 8 nucleotides line up with TRBD1. Germline values: CDR1 SGHTA, CDR2 FQGNSA. With V trimmed by 2 bases and J by 3 bases, 6 bases remained unmatched. The CDR3 length is 15 residues. CDR3 DNA: TGTGCCAGCAGCTTACGACAGGGGAACCTCTACGAGCAGTACTTC. It is translated as CASSLRQGNLYEQYF.

V usage is TRBV27 and J usage is TRBJ1-6, with 7 bases identical to TRBD1. CDR3 length: 14 residues. V was pared by 7 bases and J by 10 bases, with 10 bases of the junction left unmatched. In germline, CDR1 is MNHEY, CDR2 SMNVEV (reference sequence). The CDR3 loop reads CASTDRQGRSPLHF. CDR3 nucleotides: TGTGCCAGCACCGATCGACAGGGACGCTCACCCCTCCACTTT.

The genes are TRBV7-2 and TRBJ2-2; D not certain. The germline V gene has CDR1 SGHTA and CDR2 FQGNSA. The CDR3 runs 17 residues. V lost 5 bases and J lost 2, with 18 bases in between. The CDR3 is CASSRAQGPLNTGELFF. The CDR3 coding sequence is TGTGCCAGCAGCCGGGCTCAAGGGCCGTTAAACACCGGGGAGCTGTTTTTT. The full variable domain, its missing parts supplied by reference TRBV7-2 and TRBJ2-2, is GAGVSQSPSNKVTEKGKDVELRCDPISGHTALYWYRQSLGQGLEFLIYFQGNSAPDKSGLPSDRFSAERTGGSVSTLTIQRTQQEDSAVYLCASSRAQGPLNTGELFFGEGSRLTVL.

This chain connects TRBV6-5 to TRBJ1-5, with D possibly being TRBD1 (5 bases). The germline gives CDR1 MNHEY, CDR2 SVGAGI. The CDR3 spans 15 residues. V lost 0 bases, J lost 4 bases, and 10 bases lay in between. The CDR3 here is CASSYSPGENQPQHF. The CDR3 nucleotides are TGTGCCAGCAGTTACTCGCCGGGGGAGAATCAGCCCCAGCATTTT.

The chain links TRBV12-5 to TRBJ2-1, with a possible D match to TRBD2 (6 bases). The V gene's germline CDR1 is LGHNT and CDR2 FRNRAP. V dropped 6 bases and J dropped 0 bases, with 15 bases sitting between them. This CDR3 is 16 amino acids long. The CDR3 here is CASGRRVGSSYNEQFF. CDR3 bases: TGTGCTAGTGGCCGGAGGGTAGGAAGCTCCTACAATGAGCAGTTCTTC.

The V call is TRBV7-9, the J call TRBJ1-2; D remains ambiguous. Trimming removed 0 bases from V and 4 bases from J, with 9 bases in between. Germline V gene lookup returns CDR1 SEHNR and CDR2 FQNEAQ (reference sequence). The CDR3 runs 14 residues. CDR3 sequence (DNA): TGTGCCAGCAGCTTAGCGCAGCCCGGCTATGGCTACACCTTC. Encoded protein: CASSLAQPGYGYTF.

The gene calls are TRBV3-1 (or the pseudogene TRBV3-2) and TRBJ2-1; 11 nucleotides match TRBD2. Germline V gene sequence: CDR1 LGHDT, CDR2 YNNKEL (reference sequence). V lost 4 bases, J lost 8 bases, and 7 bases stayed unmatched. The CDR3 is 15 amino acids. CDR3 nucleotide sequence: TGTGCCAGCAGCCCCCGACTAGCGGGGCCATATGAGCAGTTCTTC. This translates into CASSPRLAGPYEQFF.

V is TRBV2 and J is TRBJ1-2; 7 bases agree with TRBD1. This CDR3 comprises 14 residues. CDR1 and CDR2 from the germline V gene are SNHLY and FYNNEI. V gave up 1 base and J gave up 4 bases; unmatched junction bases: 3. The CDR3 DNA sequence: TGTGCCAGCAGTGAAGACAGGGGCCTCTATGGCTACACCTTC. The encoded protein is CASSEDRGLYGYTF. Complete variable domain (other parts from reference TRBV2 and TRBJ1-2): EPEVTQTPSHQVTQMGQEVILRCVPISNHLYFYWYRQILGQKVEFLVSFYNNEISEKSEIFDDQFSVERPDGSNFTLKIRSTKLEDSAMYFCASSEDRGLYGYTFGSGTRLTVV.

The CDR3, as DNA: TGTGCCAGCAGCCGCCCCTGGGGCGAAGAGACCCAGTACTTC. It translates to CASSRPWGEETQYF. J is TRBJ2-5 and V is TRBV4-2; possible D gene TRBD1, 5 bases. V lost 4 bases and J lost 3, with 12 bases in between. Germline CDR1 and CDR2: LGHNA and YNFKEQ. This CDR3 is built from 14 residues.

This CDR3 reads CASSRSRGSWRTDTQYF. In nucleotides, the CDR3 is TGTGCCAGCAGCCGATCCCGGGGTTCGTGGAGGACAGATACGCAGTATTTT. The rearrangement joins TRBV7-8 to TRBJ2-3, with a tentative D call TRBD2 (5 bases). This CDR3 has 17 amino acids. Germline CDR1 reads SGHVS; CDR2 reads FQNEAQ. Trimming shortened V by 5 bases and J by 3 bases, and 21 bases separated the two germline ends. The full variable domain, in which reference TRBV7-8 and TRBJ2-3 provide the parts outside the CDR3, is GAGVSQSPRYKVAKRGQDVALRCDPISGHVSLFWYQQALGQGPEFLTYFQNEAQLDKSGLPSDRFFAERPEGSVSTLKIQRTQQEDSAVYLCASSRSRGSWRTDTQYFGPGTRLTVL.

The V gene is TRBV18, the J gene TRBJ1-1; D not resolved. This CDR3 has 14 amino acids. Germline assignment: CDR1 KGHSH and CDR2 LQKENI. The germline V and J ends were trimmed by 0 bases and 5 bases, with 10 bases remaining between them. This chain's CDR3 is CASSPPSLGTEAFF. CDR3 coding DNA: TGTGCCAGCTCACCACCGAGCCTGGGGACTGAAGCTTTCTTT.

The CDR3, as DNA: TGTGCCAGCAGCGGACAGGGGAACCACGAGCAGTACTTC. Residues: CASSGQGNHEQYF. The V and J genes are TRBV9 and TRBJ2-7, with 8 positions matching TRBD1. The CDR3 has 13 residues. The germline gives CDR1 SGDLS, CDR2 YYNGEE. With V trimmed by 3 bases and J by 5 bases, 4 bases remained unmatched.